This entry concerns a single TCR beta chain. Its matching antigen is unknown. This entry belongs to a study of regulatory and conventional T cells in RAG deficiency. TCRdb's table, derived via immunoSEQ multiplex PCR, lists solely in-frame clones and lacks some. The sample records roughly 35,000 clones, over 75% being singletons. V was clipped by 5 bases and J by 7 bases; unmatched bases: 10. CDR1 is SQVTM, CDR2 ANQGSEA, per germline. The CDR3 has 14 amino acids. Study-level results: Sorted Omenn CD25-high CD127-low cells may not be bona fide Tregs. Shannon entropy was markedly lower and Simpson indices higher in RAG-deficient patients than control T-cell subsets. Patient subsets had shorter CDR3s; Omenn Treg-Tconv overlap exceeded 75%.

Separately, the same data were catalogued under a study of regulatory T cells. That study reports: The PCR used 52 TRBV and 13 TRBJ primers. Skewed V and J usage and few unique V-J pairs marked patient repertoires, most in Tregs.

This TCR derives from a human donor in good health. The sample comprised CD8+ T cells sorted from blood. The rearrangement joins TRBV29-1 to TRBJ2-5, with 10 bases aligning to TRBD1. The CDR3 sequence is CSVLWDRGGRTQYF. Here the CDR3 DNA reads TGCAGCGTTCTCTGGGACAGGGGAGGCAGGACCCAGTACTTC.